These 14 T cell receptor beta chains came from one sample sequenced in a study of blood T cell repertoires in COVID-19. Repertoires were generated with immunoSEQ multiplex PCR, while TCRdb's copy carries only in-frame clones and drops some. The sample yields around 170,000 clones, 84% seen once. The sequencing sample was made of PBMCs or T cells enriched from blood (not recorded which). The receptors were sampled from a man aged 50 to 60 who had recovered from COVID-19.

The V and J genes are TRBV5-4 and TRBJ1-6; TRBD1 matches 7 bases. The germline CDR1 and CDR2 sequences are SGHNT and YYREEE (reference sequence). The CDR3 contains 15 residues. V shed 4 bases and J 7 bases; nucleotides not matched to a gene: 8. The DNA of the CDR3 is TGTGCCAGCAGCGTTCGGACAGGACGGAATTCACCCCTCCACTTT. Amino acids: CASSVRTGRNSPLHF.

In DNA, the CDR3 is TGTGCCACCAGCAGAGGATCACACCCTCCCTATGGCTACACCTTC. Translating gives CATSRGSHPPYGYTF. V usage is TRBV15 and J usage is TRBJ1-2; D is unclear. The CDR3 consists of 15 residues. The germline gives CDR1 LNHNV, CDR2 YYDKDF (reference sequence). Trimming removed 1 base at V and 4 bases at J, with 13 bases between.

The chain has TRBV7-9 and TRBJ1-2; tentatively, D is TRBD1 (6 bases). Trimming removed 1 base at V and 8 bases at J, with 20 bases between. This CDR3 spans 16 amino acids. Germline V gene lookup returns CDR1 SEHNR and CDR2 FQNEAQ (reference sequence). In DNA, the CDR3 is TGTGCCAGCAGCTTAGGGGACACGGCCGAAATTGGAGGCTACACCTTC. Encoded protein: CASSLGDTAEIGGYTF. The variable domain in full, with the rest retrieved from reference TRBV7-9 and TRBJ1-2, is DTGVSQNPRHKITKRGQNVTFRCDPISEHNRLYWYRQTLGQGPEFLTYFQNEAQLEKSRLLSDRFSAERPKGSFSTLEIQRTEQGDSAMYLCASSLGDTAEIGGYTFGSGTRLTVV.

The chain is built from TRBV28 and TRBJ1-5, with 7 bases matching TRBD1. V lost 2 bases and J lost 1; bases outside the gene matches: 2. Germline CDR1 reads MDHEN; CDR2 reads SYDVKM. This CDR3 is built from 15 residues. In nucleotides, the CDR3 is TGTGCCAGCAGTTTACCCAGGGGGAGCAATCAGCCCCAGCATTTT. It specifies CASSLPRGSNQPQHF. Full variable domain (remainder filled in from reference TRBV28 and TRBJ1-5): DVKVTQSSRYLVKRTGEKVFLECVQDMDHENMFWYRQDPGLGLRLIYFSYDVKMKEKGDIPEGYSVSREKKERFSLILESASTNQTSMYLCASSLPRGSNQPQHFGDGTRLSIL.

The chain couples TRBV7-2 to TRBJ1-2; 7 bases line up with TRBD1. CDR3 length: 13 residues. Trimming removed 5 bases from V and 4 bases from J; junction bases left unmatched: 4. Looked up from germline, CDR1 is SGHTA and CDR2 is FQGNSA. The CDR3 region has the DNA TGTGCCAGCAGCCCGGACAGGATCTATGGCTACACCTTC. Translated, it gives CASSPDRIYGYTF.

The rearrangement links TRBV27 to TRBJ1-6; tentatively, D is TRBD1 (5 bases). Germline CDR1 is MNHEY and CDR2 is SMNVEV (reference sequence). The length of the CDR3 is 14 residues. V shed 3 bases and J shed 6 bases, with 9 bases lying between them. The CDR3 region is CASSLAGGNSPLHF. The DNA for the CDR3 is TGTGCCAGCAGTTTGGCGGGGGGTAATTCACCCCTCCACTTT.

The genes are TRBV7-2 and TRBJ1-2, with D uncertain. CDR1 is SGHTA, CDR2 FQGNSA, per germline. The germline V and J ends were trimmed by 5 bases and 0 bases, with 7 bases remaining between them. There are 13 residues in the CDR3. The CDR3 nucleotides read TGTGCCAGCAGCATCGGTCCTAACTATGGCTACACCTTC. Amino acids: CASSIGPNYGYTF.

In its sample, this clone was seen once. CDR3 in amino acids: CAISDHSGARTDTQYF. CDR3 in DNA: TGTGCCATCAGTGACCATAGCGGGGCTCGCACAGATACGCAGTATTTT. The rearrangement links TRBV10-3 to TRBJ2-3; 8 bases are a match to TRBD2. Germline V gene data show CDR1 as ENHRY and CDR2 as SYGVKD. The CDR3 is 16 amino acids. Trimming removed 3 bases from V and 1 base from J; junction bases left unmatched: 6.

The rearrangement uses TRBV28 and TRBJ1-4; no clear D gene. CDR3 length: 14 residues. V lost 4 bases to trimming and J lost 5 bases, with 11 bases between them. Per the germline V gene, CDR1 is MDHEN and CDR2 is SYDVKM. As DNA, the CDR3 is TGTGCCAGCAGTTCGCCAACCGGGAATGAAAAACTGTTTTTT. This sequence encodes CASSSPTGNEKLFF.

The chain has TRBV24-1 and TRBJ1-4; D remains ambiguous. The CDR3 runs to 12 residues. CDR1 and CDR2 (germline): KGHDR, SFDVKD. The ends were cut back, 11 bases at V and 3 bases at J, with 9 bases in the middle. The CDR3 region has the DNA TGTGCCATGAGAGGGCCTAATGAAAAACTGTTTTTT. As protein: CAMRGPNEKLFF.

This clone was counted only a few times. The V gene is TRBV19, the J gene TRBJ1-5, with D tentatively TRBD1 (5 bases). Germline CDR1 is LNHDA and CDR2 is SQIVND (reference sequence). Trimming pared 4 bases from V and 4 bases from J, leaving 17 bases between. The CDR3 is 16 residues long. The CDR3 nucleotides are TGTGCCAGTAGTAACACCCGCAGGGCTCAAAATCAGCCCCAGCATTTT. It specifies CASSNTRRAQNQPQHF.

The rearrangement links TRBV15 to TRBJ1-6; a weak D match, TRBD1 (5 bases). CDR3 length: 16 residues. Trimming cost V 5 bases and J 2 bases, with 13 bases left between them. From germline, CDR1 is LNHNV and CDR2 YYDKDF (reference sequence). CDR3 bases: TGTGCCACCAGCGGGACTTGGGGAGCCTATAATTCACCCCTCCACTTT. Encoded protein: CATSGTWGAYNSPLHF.

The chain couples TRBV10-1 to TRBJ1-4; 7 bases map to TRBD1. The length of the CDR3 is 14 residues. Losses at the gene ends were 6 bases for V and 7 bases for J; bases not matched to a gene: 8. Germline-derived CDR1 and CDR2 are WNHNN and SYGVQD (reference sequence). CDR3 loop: CASSAGTASEKLFF. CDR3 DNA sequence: TGCGCCAGCAGCGCCGGGACAGCGAGTGAAAAACTGTTTTTT.

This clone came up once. The CDR3 nucleotides are TGTGCCAGCTCACCGATGCGGGAAGGGGGCTACACCTTC. It specifies CASSPMREGGYTF. The genes are TRBV18 and TRBJ1-2; D not certain. Per germline, CDR1 KGHSH and CDR2 LQKENI. V was pared by 3 bases and J by 8 bases, with 13 bases between. This CDR3 spans 13 amino acids.